This T cell receptor (beta chain) was documented in a study of blood T cell repertoires in COVID-19. Study information: Both acute and convalescent COVID-19 samples were obtained from the United States, Italy and Spain.

Germline CDR1 is MDHEN and CDR2 is SYDVKM. The CDR3 extends over 15 amino acids. The V segment lost 5 bases and the J segment 5 bases; nucleotides outside the gene matches: 6. Sequenced by immunoSEQ multiplex PCR; TCRdb stores in-frame clones only, minus some. The sample records hundreds of thousands of clones, 80% to 95% being singletons. In this sample, this clone turned up once. The source of this sequence is a woman aged 18-29 years who had recovered from COVID-19. The gene calls are TRBV28 and TRBJ2-1; 10 bases are shared with TRBD2. The material sequenced was PBMCs or T cells enriched from blood (not recorded which). The chain's CDR3 is CASSKWTSGNNEQFF. CDR3 nucleotide sequence: TGTGCCAGCAGTAAATGGACTAGCGGTAACAATGAGCAGTTCTTC. The complete variable domain, with remaining parts taken from reference TRBV28 and TRBJ2-1, reads DVKVTQSSRYLVKRTGEKVFLECVQDMDHENMFWYRQDPGLGLRLIYFSYDVKMKEKGDIPEGYSVSREKKERFSLILESASTNQTSMYLCASSKWTSGNNEQFFGPGTRLTVL.